The 14 T cell receptor beta chains listed next were all sequenced from one sample in a study of response to subunit inactivated influenza vaccine. MiXCR was run by TCRdb on the RT-PCR reads, yielding one entry per CDR3 protein. The table includes fewer than 400,000 distinct CDR3 sequences, less than 25% detected once. Here the sequenced sample was PBMCs from blood, taken less than 22 months after vaccination. Receptors were obtained from a man aged 50 to 69 who received an inactivated influenza vaccine.

The gene calls are TRBV12-3 or TRBV12-4 and TRBJ2-3; a weak D match, TRBD2 (5 bases). The V end lost 6 bases, the J end lost 7 bases, and 11 bases lay between the germline ends. CDR3 length equals 12 residues. In DNA form, the CDR3 reads TGTGCCAGCAGCTACGACTATAATACGCAGTATTTT. The encoded protein is CASSYDYNTQYF.

This clonotype was seen ten or more times. The rearrangement joins TRBV29-1 to TRBJ2-7, with 7 bases matching TRBD1. Germline V lookup: CDR1 SQVTM, CDR2 ANQGSEA. Trimming took 5 bases from V and 5 from J; bases not matched to a gene: 12. This CDR3 is 14 amino acids long. The CDR3: CSVINRDSSNEQYF. In DNA form, the CDR3 reads TGCAGCGTTATAAATAGGGACAGTAGCAACGAGCAGTACTTC.

In this sample, this clonotype turned up a few times. The chain has TRBV20-1 and TRBJ1-4; perhaps TRBD1 as D (5 bases). In germline, CDR1 is DFQATT, CDR2 SNEGSKA (reference sequence). Trimming removed 1 base from V and 4 bases from J, with 13 bases in between. The CDR3 spans 15 residues. The CDR3 here is CSARGGASFNEKLFF. The DNA of the CDR3 is TGCAGTGCTAGAGGTGGGGCCAGTTTTAATGAAAAACTGTTTTTT.

V and J are TRBV20-1 and TRBJ2-7, with 12 bases aligning to TRBD2. The V gene's germline CDR1 is DFQATT and CDR2 SNEGSKA (reference sequence). The CDR3 consists of 14 residues. Trimming took 5 bases from V and 4 from J; bases not matched to a gene: 6. The CDR3 region is CSASSGRATYEQYF. As DNA, the CDR3 is TGCAGTGCTTCTAGCGGGAGGGCTACATACGAGCAGTACTTC.

This clonotype showed up just a few times. The chain joins TRBV11-2 to TRBJ2-3; perhaps TRBD1 as D (5 bases). The CDR3 has 16 amino acids. Germline CDR1 reads SGHAT; CDR2 reads FQNNGV. The germline V and J ends were trimmed by 2 bases and 0 bases, with 12 bases remaining between them. The DNA for the CDR3 is TGTGCCAGCAGCTTATGGGGCAGCTCTAGCACAGATACGCAGTATTTT. Encoded protein: CASSLWGSSSTDTQYF.

The gene calls are TRBV10-3 and TRBJ1-3; no clear D gene. The CDR3 loop spans 13 amino acids. Trimming took 6 bases from V and 3 from J, leaving 9 bases between them. CDR1 ENHRY and CDR2 SYGVKD come from the germline V gene. The CDR3 sequence: CAISRGFGNTIYF. The CDR3 DNA sequence: TGTGCCATCAGCCGGGGATTTGGAAACACCATATATTTT.

The chain has TRBV7-8 and TRBJ1-4; D not resolved. CDR1 and CDR2 from the germline V gene are SGHVS and FQNEAQ. CDR3 length equals 17 residues. V was cut by 1 base and J by 8 bases, with 20 bases left in between. CDR3 region: CASSLVSVRVPREKLFF. The CDR3 DNA follows: TGTGCCAGCAGCTTAGTGTCGGTTCGGGTGCCTCGGGAAAAACTGTTTTTT.

The CDR3, as DNA: TGCGCCAGCAGCGGAGGGGGACAGGGCCACAGTACGCAGTATTTT. It is translated as CASSGGGQGHSTQYF. The chain carries TRBV5-1 and TRBJ2-3, with TRBD1 matching over 9 bases. V was pared by 4 bases and J by 8 bases, with 11 bases of the junction left unmatched. This CDR3 contains 15 residues. Germline values: CDR1 SGHRS, CDR2 YFSETQ.

This clonotype was counted at least ten times. The V and J genes are TRBV28 and TRBJ1-5, with D tentatively TRBD1 (5 bases). Trimming took off 2 bases at V and 4 bases at J, with 12 bases between the two ends. The CDR3 is made up of 15 amino acids. Germline lookup yields CDR1 MDHEN and CDR2 SYDVKM. The CDR3 loop reads CASSLQSGGNQPQHF. The CDR3 DNA sequence: TGTGCCAGCAGTTTACAGTCCGGGGGGAATCAGCCCCAGCATTTT.

About this clonotype: The junction departs from the called germline gene at one end, perhaps through a read error. The chain recombines TRBV6-1 with TRBJ2-3, with 10 bases that match TRBD2. This CDR3 is 15 amino acids long. CDR1 and CDR2 from the germline V gene are MNHNS and SASEGT. In nucleotides, the CDR3 is TGTGCCAGCAGCGAAGCGGGGGGGCCTAGAGATACGCAGTATTTT. Amino acids: CASSEAGGPRDTQYF.

This clonotype was observed a handful of times. The rearrangement links TRBV15 to TRBJ2-5, with 11 bases matching TRBD2. The trim removed 3 bases at V and 1 base at J, leaving 7 bases unmatched. Germline V gene lookup returns CDR1 LNHNV and CDR2 YYDKDF (reference sequence). This CDR3 region has 17 residues. DNA for the CDR3: TGTGCCACCAGCAGGCCCGGTACTAGCGGGGGCCAAGAGACCCAGTACTTC. This encodes CATSRPGTSGGQETQYF.

V is TRBV18 and J is TRBJ1-4; TRBD1 is a possible D gene (5 bases). Germline assignment: CDR1 KGHSH and CDR2 LQKENI. The CDR3 covers 15 residues. With 3 bases removed from V and 8 bases from J, the gap between germline ends came to 16 bases. CDR3 loop: CASSPRGTQGEKLFF. The CDR3 region has the DNA TGTGCCAGCTCACCTCGCGGGACCCAGGGAGAAAAACTGTTTTTT.

This rearrangement joins TRBV24-1 to TRBJ2-1; 7 bases map to TRBD2. CDR1 and CDR2 (germline): KGHDR, SFDVKD. The CDR3 runs 14 residues. The ends lost 4 bases at V and 4 bases at J; junction bases unmatched: 3. The chain's CDR3 is CATSDGGTYNEQFF. In DNA, the CDR3 is TGTGCCACCAGTGACGGGGGGACTTACAATGAGCAGTTCTTC.

V is TRBV4-3 and J is TRBJ2-2; D not certain. Germline V gene data show CDR1 as LGHNA and CDR2 as YSLEER. V was pared by 0 bases and J by 0 bases, with 11 bases between. The CDR3 is 17 amino acids. Here the CDR3 DNA reads TGCGCCAGCAGCCAAGATCTGACTCGAGCGAACACCGGGGAGCTGTTTTTT. Translated: CASSQDLTRANTGELFF.